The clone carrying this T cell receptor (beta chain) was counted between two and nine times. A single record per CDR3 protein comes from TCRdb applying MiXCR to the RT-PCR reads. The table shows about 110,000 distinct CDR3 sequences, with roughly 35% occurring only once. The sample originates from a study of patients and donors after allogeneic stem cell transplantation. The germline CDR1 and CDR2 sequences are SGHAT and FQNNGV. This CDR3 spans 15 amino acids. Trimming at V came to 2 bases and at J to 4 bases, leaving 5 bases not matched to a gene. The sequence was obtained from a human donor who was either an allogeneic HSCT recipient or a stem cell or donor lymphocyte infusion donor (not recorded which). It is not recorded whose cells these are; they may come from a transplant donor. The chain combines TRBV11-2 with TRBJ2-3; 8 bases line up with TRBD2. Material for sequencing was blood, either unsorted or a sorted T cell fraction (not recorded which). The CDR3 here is CASSLTGGPADTQYF. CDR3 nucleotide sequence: TGTGCCAGCAGCTTAACGGGAGGGCCAGCAGATACGCAGTATTTT.